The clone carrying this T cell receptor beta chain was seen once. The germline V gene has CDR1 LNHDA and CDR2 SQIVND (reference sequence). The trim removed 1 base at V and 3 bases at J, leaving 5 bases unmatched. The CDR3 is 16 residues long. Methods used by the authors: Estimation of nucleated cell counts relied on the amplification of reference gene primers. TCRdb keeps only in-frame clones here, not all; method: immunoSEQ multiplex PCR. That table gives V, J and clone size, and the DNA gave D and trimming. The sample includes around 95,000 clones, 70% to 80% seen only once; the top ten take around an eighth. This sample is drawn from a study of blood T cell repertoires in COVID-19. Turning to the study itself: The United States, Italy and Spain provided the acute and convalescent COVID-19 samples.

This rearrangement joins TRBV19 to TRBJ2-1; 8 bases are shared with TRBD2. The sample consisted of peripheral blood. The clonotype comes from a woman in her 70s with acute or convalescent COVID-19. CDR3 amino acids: CASSIGGGGLYNEQFF. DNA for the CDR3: TGTGCCAGTAGTATAGGTGGCGGGGGGCTCTACAATGAGCAGTTCTTC.